The present T cell receptor beta chain was sequenced within a study of blood T cell repertoires in COVID-19. Whole-study context: The United States, Italy and Spain were the sources of the acute and convalescent COVID-19 samples. Sources were T cells, B-cell-depleted T cells, or PBMCs; the material itself was cDNA or gDNA.

With 4 bases removed from V and 2 bases from J, the gap between germline ends came to 18 bases. The germline V gene has CDR1 SEHNR and CDR2 FQNEAQ (reference sequence). The CDR3 contains 16 residues. In the authors' methods: Using reference gene primer amplification, nucleated cell counts were estimated. Some clones are missing from TCRdb's copy, which holds only in-frame ones; the method was immunoSEQ multiplex PCR. The V and J calls and clone size come from that table; D and trimming were worked out from the DNA. The sample shows about 220,000 clones, approximately 86% of them seen only once. This sequence joins TRBV7-9 and TRBJ2-7; a weak D match, TRBD2 (5 bases). Sequenced input: peripheral blood. This clonotype originated in a man aged 35 to 55 with acute or convalescent COVID-19. CDR3 DNA: TGTGCCAGCAGCTCCGGGGTCTCCGGGATCCCCTACGAGCAGTACTTC. As protein: CASSSGVSGIPYEQYF.